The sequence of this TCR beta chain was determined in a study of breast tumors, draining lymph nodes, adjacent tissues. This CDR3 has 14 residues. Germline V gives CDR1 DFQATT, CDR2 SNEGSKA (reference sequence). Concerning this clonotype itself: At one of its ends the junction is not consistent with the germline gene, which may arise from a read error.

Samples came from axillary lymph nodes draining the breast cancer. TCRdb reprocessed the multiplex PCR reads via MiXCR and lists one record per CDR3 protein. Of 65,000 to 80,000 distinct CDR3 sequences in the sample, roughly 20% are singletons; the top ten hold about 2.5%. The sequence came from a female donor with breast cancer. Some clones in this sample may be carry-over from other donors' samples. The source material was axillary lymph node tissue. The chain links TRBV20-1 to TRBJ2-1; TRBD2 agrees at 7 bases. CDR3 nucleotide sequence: TGCAGTGCCAGAGCGGGGAGTGGAGGCGATGAGCAGTTCTTC. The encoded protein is CSARAGSGGDEQFF.